This T cell receptor beta chain was identified during a study of regulatory T cells in long-lasting Graves disease. This clonotype has only a few counts. Assembly of TCR beta libraries relied on iRepertoire HTBI primers together with Arm-PCR of CDR3 regions. TCRdb reprocessed the multiplex PCR reads via MiXCR and lists one record per CDR3 protein. Among roughly 470,000 distinct CDR3 sequences listed, 20% to 25% were seen once. Trimming left V 4 bases short and J 7 bases short, with 8 bases between. Looked up from germline, CDR1 is MNHEY and CDR2 is SVGEGT. This CDR3 has 12 residues. Regarding time point: persistent/refractory GD, antithyroid drugs over 5 years with positive TRAb. Generation of the TCR library employed RNA extracted from PBMCs.

The starting material was peripheral blood mononuclear cells (PBMCs), obtained when the disease was refractory, from a patient treated with antithyroid drugs. The TCR sequence derives from a female donor with Graves disease. The chain has TRBV6-2 or TRBV6-3 and TRBJ2-4; perhaps TRBD1 as D (5 bases). Here the CDR3 reads CASSSGRNIQYF. In DNA form, the CDR3 reads TGTGCCAGCAGTTCAGGGCGCAACATTCAGTACTTC.